These 21 T cell receptor beta chains originate from one sample sequenced in a study of cytomegalovirus exposure and HLA in healthy donors. This PCR relied on a set of 60 Vbeta primers and 13 Jbeta primers. The assay was immunoSEQ multiplex PCR, and TCRdb's table has in-frame clones only and misses some. The profile shows approximately 100,000 clones, approximately 72% of them singletons. Sequencing input: PBMCs. All receptors come from a woman between 50 and 59 years old in good health and CMV-seronegative.

This chain uses TRBV5-1 with TRBJ2-1; 11 nucleotides line up with TRBD2. The CDR3 runs to 15 residues. Germline CDR1 reads SGHRS; CDR2 reads YFSETQ. Unmatched junction bases numbered 9, after V lost 3 bases and J lost 10 bases. The DNA for the CDR3 is TGCGCCAGCAGCTCCTCTAGCGGGAGGTTAGGGGAGCAGTTCTTC. Translated: CASSSSSGRLGEQFF.

V gene TRBV4-3 combines with J gene TRBJ2-7; TRBD2 matches 10 bases. This CDR3 has 17 amino acids. The germline V gene has CDR1 LGHNA and CDR2 YSLEER. V lost 1 base, J lost 2 bases, and 8 bases stayed unmatched. CDR3 sequence: CASSQGLGGLAAYEQYF. DNA of the CDR3: TGCGCCAGCAGCCAAGGGTTAGGCGGACTAGCGGCCTACGAGCAGTACTTC.

This chain connects TRBV5-1 to TRBJ2-5; no firm D call. The germline gives CDR1 SGHRS, CDR2 YFSETQ. The CDR3 is 13 amino acids. The germline V and J ends were trimmed by 4 bases and 3 bases, with 10 bases remaining between them. This CDR3 reads CASSAVAEETQYF. DNA for the CDR3: TGCGCCAGCAGCGCCGTAGCAGAAGAGACCCAGTACTTC. The full variable domain, its missing parts supplied by reference TRBV5-1 and TRBJ2-5, is KAGVTQTPRYLIKTRGQQVTLSCSPISGHRSVSWYQQTPGQGLQFLFEYFSETQRNKGNFPGRFSGRQFSNSRSEMNVSTLELGDSALYLCASSAVAEETQYFGPGTRLLVL.

This clone has only a few counts. V is TRBV6-6 and J is TRBJ2-1; TRBD2 agrees at 11 bases. The CDR3 length is 15 residues. Germline V gene data show CDR1 as MNHNY and CDR2 as SVGAGI (reference sequence). V lost 5 bases, J lost 2 bases, and 2 bases stayed unmatched. DNA of the CDR3: TGTGCCAGCAGTCTACTAGCGGGAGCCTACAATGAGCAGTTCTTC. This translates into CASSLLAGAYNEQFF.

This clone was detected only a few times. This chain joins TRBV12-5 and TRBJ2-2; D unresolved. Germline V lookup: CDR1 LGHNT, CDR2 FRNRAP. V shed 2 bases and J shed 6 bases, with 7 bases lying between them. The CDR3 has 13 amino acids. The CDR3 reads CASGLILPGELFF. The CDR3 DNA reads as TGTGCTAGTGGTTTGATACTCCCCGGGGAGCTGTTTTTT. Based on the CDR3 plus reference TRBV12-5 and TRBJ2-2, the full variable domain is DARVTQTPRHKVTEMGQEVTMRCQPILGHNTVFWYRQTMMQGLELLAYFRNRAPLDDSGMPKDRFSAEMPDATLATLKIQPSEPRDSAVYFCASGLILPGELFFGEGSRLTVL.

The chain carries TRBV10-3 and TRBJ2-5; the match to TRBD2 covers 9 bases. The J call may be wrong; the DNA end is better matched by TRBJ2-7. Germline V CDR1 and CDR2: ENHRY, SYGVKD. CDR3 length equals 14 residues. CDR3 bases: TGTGCCATCAGAGATAGCGGGAGAGATCTCGAGCAGTACTTC. It translates to CAIRDSGRDLEQYF.

This clone was seen a few times. The chain couples TRBV7-6 to TRBJ1-1; TRBD1 is a possible D gene (5 bases). Germline values: CDR1 SGHVS, CDR2 FNYEAQ. CDR3 length: 16 amino acids. Between the trimmed V and J ends, which lost 4 bases and 4 bases, there was a span of 19 bases. CDR3 bases: TGTGCCAGCAGCTCCCAACAGGCCTCAAGTTTCACTGAAGCTTTCTTT. This codes for CASSSQQASSFTEAFF.

This sequence joins TRBV5-1 and TRBJ2-3, with TRBD1 matching over 9 bases. CDR1 SGHRS and CDR2 YFSETQ come from the germline V gene. V gave up 0 bases and J gave up 4 bases; unmatched junction bases: 0. This CDR3 is built from 14 residues. This CDR3 is CASSLGQGADTQYF. The DNA for the CDR3 is TGCGCCAGCAGCTTGGGACAGGGGGCAGATACGCAGTATTTT.

The chain couples TRBV27 to TRBJ2-1; D possibly corresponds to TRBD1 (5 bases). V lost 5 bases, J lost 1 base, and 9 bases lay in between. The CDR3 contains 14 residues. CDR1 is MNHEY, CDR2 SMNVEV, per germline (reference sequence). CDR3 sequence: CASSTQGSYNEQFF. The DNA of the CDR3 is TGTGCCAGCAGTACCCAGGGTTCCTACAATGAGCAGTTCTTC.

The chain carries TRBV6-5 and TRBJ1-6; D uncertain. V lost 5 bases, J lost 4 bases, and 3 bases lay in between. The CDR3 loop spans 12 amino acids. The germline gives CDR1 MNHEY, CDR2 SVGAGI. CDR3 nucleotides: TGTGCCAGCAGTCTATATAATTCACCCCTCCACTTT. Translation gives CASSLYNSPLHF.

The rearrangement uses TRBV7-8 and TRBJ2-1; 8 positions match TRBD2. The CDR3 extends over 15 amino acids. V was clipped by 2 bases and J by 7 bases; unmatched bases: 7. Germline V gives CDR1 SGHVS, CDR2 FQNEAQ. The CDR3 coding sequence is TGTGCCAGCAGCTTATCTTCGGGACTAGTTAATGAGCAGTTCTTC. It specifies CASSLSSGLVNEQFF.

The chain recombines TRBV19 with TRBJ2-3; TRBD1 aligns across 7 bases. Losses at the gene ends were 10 bases for V and 3 bases for J; bases not matched to a gene: 10. CDR1 is LNHDA, CDR2 SQIVND, per germline (reference sequence). The CDR3 length is 14 residues. CDR3 loop: CATKSTGSTDTQYF. The CDR3, as DNA: TGTGCCACAAAATCGACAGGGTCGACAGATACGCAGTATTTT.

This clone was counted a few times. The V call is TRBV20-1, the J call TRBJ2-3; D unresolved. Germline assignment: CDR1 DFQATT and CDR2 SNEGSKA (reference sequence). The V and J ends lost 6 bases and 2 bases respectively, with 3 bases between them. This CDR3 has 10 amino acids. In DNA form, the CDR3 reads TGCAGTGCCAACACAGATACGCAGTATTTT. Translated, it gives CSANTDTQYF.

J is TRBJ1-4 and V is TRBV15, with D possibly being TRBD1 (6 bases). The CDR3 runs 17 residues. Trimming cost V 0 bases and J 4 bases, with 15 bases left between them. Per the germline V gene, CDR1 is LNHNV and CDR2 is YYDKDF (reference sequence). The CDR3 DNA follows: TGTGCCACCAGCAGAGAATTCAGGACAGAAAATAATGAAAAACTGTTTTTT. Its protein product is CATSREFRTENNEKLFF. Full variable domain (remainder filled in from reference TRBV15 and TRBJ1-4): DAMVIQNPRYQVTQFGKPVTLSCSQTLNHNVMYWYQQKSSQAPKLLFHYYDKDFNNEADTPDNFQSRRPNTSFCFLDIRSPGLGDTAMYLCATSREFRTENNEKLFFGSGTQLSVL.

This clone was counted only a few times. The V and J genes are TRBV4-1 and TRBJ2-3; 9 bases are a match to TRBD1. From germline, CDR1 is MGHRA and CDR2 YSYEKL. CDR3 length equals 15 residues. V shed 1 base, J shed 5 bases, and the junction held 4 bases outside the gene matches. The CDR3 DNA reads as TGCGCCAGCAGCCAAGGACAGGGGGGAATAGATACGCAGTATTTT. Its protein product is CASSQGQGGIDTQYF.

This clone showed up just once. The V call is TRBV30, the J call TRBJ2-7; D uncertain. The CDR3 has 12 amino acids. CDR1 is GTSNPN and CDR2 is SVGIG in the germline V gene (reference sequence). V was clipped by 4 bases and J by 3 bases, with 10 bases between them. Here the CDR3 reads CAWNDAGYEQYF. CDR3 coding DNA: TGTGCCTGGAATGACGCAGGCTACGAGCAGTACTTC.

J is TRBJ1-2 and V is TRBV19; D may be TRBD1 (6 bases). Germline V gene sequence: CDR1 LNHDA, CDR2 SQIVND (reference sequence). Between the trimmed V and J ends, which lost 7 bases and 4 bases, there was a span of 22 bases. The CDR3 runs to 16 residues. CDR3 coding DNA: TGTGCCAGTAACCGAAGGGACACACTGCCTGGCTATGGCTACACCTTC. As protein: CASNRRDTLPGYGYTF.

The V call is TRBV19, the J call TRBJ2-7, with TRBD2 matching 7 bases. Trimming took 1 base from V and 3 from J; bases not matched to a gene: 6. The CDR3 runs to 15 residues. Germline values: CDR1 LNHDA, CDR2 SQIVND (reference sequence). In DNA form, the CDR3 reads TGTGCCAGTAGTATAGGACAGCCGGGAGGCTACGAGCAGTACTTC. Its translation: CASSIGQPGGYEQYF.

This clone was seen a few times. In nucleotides, the CDR3 is TGTGCCAGCCGGAGTTGGGGGGGGACAACTAATGAAAAACTGTTTTTT. It codes for CASRSWGGTTNEKLFF. The genes are TRBV27 and TRBJ1-4; D is perhaps TRBD1 (5 bases). The CDR3 runs 16 residues. Trimming removed 8 bases from V and 0 bases from J, with 16 bases in between. Germline-derived CDR1 and CDR2 are MNHEY and SMNVEV (reference sequence).

The chain is built from TRBV7-9 and TRBJ2-5; TRBD2 matches at 8 bases. The CDR3 loop spans 15 amino acids. The V gene's germline CDR1 is SEHNR and CDR2 FQNEAQ (reference sequence). V lost 2 bases, J lost 2 bases, and 4 bases stayed unmatched. The CDR3 here is CASSLNGGAQETQYF. The DNA for the CDR3 is TGTGCCAGCAGCTTAAACGGGGGGGCTCAAGAGACCCAGTACTTC.

V and J are TRBV5-6 and TRBJ1-1, with D maybe TRBD1 (5 bases). Germline values: CDR1 SGHDT, CDR2 YYEEEE. Trimming removed 7 bases at V and 3 bases at J, with 13 bases between. This CDR3 comprises 13 residues. The CDR3 region is CASQGRRDTEAFF. For the CDR3, the DNA is TGTGCCAGCCAGGGACGGAGGGACACTGAAGCTTTCTTT.